The next 5 T cell receptor beta chains were all read from a single sample in a study of chemoradiotherapy in HPV16-positive cancers. Clones were read by immunoSEQ multiplex PCR, and TCRdb kept only the in-frame ones, dropping some. The data contain fewer than 2,000 clones, 75% to 80% of them singletons. The specimen was tumor tissue, collected from a patient who underwent chemoradiotherapy. These receptors all come from a human donor with HPV-associated anogenital cancer.

The V gene is TRBV6-6, the J gene TRBJ1-5, with D possibly TRBD1 on 6 matching bases. The CDR3 consists of 14 residues. V was trimmed by 5 bases and J by 0 bases, leaving 8 bases between them. Germline V gene data show CDR1 as MNHNY and CDR2 as SVGAGI (reference sequence). DNA for the CDR3: TGTGCCAGCAGTAGACAGGTTAGCAATCAGCCCCAGCATTTT. Its translation: CASSRQVSNQPQHF.

In its sample, this clone was seen once. This rearrangement joins TRBV7-8 to TRBJ2-7; 8 bases fit TRBD1. The CDR3 length is 15 residues. Germline V gives CDR1 SGHVS, CDR2 FQNEAQ. V shed 5 bases and J 0 bases; nucleotides not matched to a gene: 6. CDR3 bases: TGTGCCAGCAGCCCAGGACAGGGCTACTCCTACGAGCAGTACTTC. Translation: CASSPGQGYSYEQYF.

The rearrangement joins TRBV6-5 to TRBJ2-3, with a possible D match to TRBD2 (5 bases). CDR1 MNHEY and CDR2 SVGAGI come from the germline V gene. The CDR3 runs 11 residues. Trimming pared 10 bases from V and 4 bases from J, leaving 9 bases between. The CDR3 is CATHSADTQYF. The CDR3 DNA follows: TGTGCCACCCATAGCGCAGATACGCAGTATTTT.

The rearrangement uses TRBV2 and TRBJ2-5; tentatively, D is TRBD1 (5 bases). The CDR3 is 15 residues long. Germline CDR1 SNHLY, CDR2 FYNNEI. Trimming pared 6 bases from V and 11 bases from J, leaving 25 bases between. The CDR3 sequence is CASSSPTAQEIEQYF. CDR3 DNA sequence: TGTGCCAGCAGCTCACCGACAGCCCAGGAAATAGAGCAGTACTTC. The variable domain in full, with the rest retrieved from reference TRBV2 and TRBJ2-5, is EPEVTQTPSHQVTQMGQEVILRCVPISNHLYFYWYRQILGQKVEFLVSFYNNEISEKSEIFDDQFSVERPDGSNFTLKIRSTKLEDSAMYFCASSSPTAQEIEQYFGPGTRLLVL.

This clone is a singleton in its sample. The V and J genes are TRBV28 and TRBJ1-6; TRBD1 matches at 10 bases. This CDR3 comprises 16 residues. Germline loops: CDR1 MDHEN, CDR2 SYDVKM. Trimming removed 7 bases from V and 3 bases from J; junction bases left unmatched: 6. CDR3 coding DNA: TGTGCCAGCACCCTCAGGACAGGGGGCTATAATTCACCCCTCCACTTT. This codes for CASTLRTGGYNSPLHF.